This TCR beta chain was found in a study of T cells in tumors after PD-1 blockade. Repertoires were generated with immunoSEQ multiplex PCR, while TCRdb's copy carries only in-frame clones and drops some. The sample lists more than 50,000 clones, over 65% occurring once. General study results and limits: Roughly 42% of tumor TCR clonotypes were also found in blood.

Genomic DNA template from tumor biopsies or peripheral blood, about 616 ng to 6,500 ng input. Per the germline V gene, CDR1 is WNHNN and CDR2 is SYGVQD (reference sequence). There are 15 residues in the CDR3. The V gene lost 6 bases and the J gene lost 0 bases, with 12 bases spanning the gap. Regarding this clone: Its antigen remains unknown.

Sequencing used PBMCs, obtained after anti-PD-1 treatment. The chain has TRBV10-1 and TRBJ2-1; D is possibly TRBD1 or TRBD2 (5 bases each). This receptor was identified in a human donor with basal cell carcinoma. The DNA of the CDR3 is TGCGCCAGCAGGGCCCGGGACCGCTCCTACAATGAGCAGTTCTTC. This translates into CASRARDRSYNEQFF.